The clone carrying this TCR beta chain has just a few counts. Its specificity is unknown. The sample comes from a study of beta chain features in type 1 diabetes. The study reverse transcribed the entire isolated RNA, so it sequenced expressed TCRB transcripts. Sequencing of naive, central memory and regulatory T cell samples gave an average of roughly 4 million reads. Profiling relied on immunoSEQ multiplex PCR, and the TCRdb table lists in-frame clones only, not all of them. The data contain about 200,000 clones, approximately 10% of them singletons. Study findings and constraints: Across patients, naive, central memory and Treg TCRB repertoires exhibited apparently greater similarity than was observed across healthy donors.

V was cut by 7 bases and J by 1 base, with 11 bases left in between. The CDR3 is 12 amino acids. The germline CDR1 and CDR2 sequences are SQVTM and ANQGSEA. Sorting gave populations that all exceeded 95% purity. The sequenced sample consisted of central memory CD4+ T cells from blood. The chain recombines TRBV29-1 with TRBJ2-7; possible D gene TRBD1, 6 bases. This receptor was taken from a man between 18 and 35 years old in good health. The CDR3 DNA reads TGCAGCGCTTCGACAGGTTCCTACGAGCAGTACTTC. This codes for CSASTGSYEQYF.